The T cell receptor (beta chain) described here comes from a study of blood T cell repertoires in COVID-19. Across the whole study: Acute-phase and convalescent COVID-19 samples originated in the United States, Italy and Spain. The analysed material was cDNA or gDNA that came from T cells, B-cell-depleted T cells, or PBMCs.

V was clipped by 9 bases and J by 4 bases, with 13 bases between them. CDR1 is MNHEY and CDR2 is SVGAGI in the germline V gene. This CDR3 spans 12 amino acids. In the original workflow: Estimation of nucleated cell counts was performed using reference gene primer amplification. Profiling relied on immunoSEQ multiplex PCR, and the TCRdb table lists in-frame clones only, not all of them. The D gene and trimming were derived from the DNA, and the V and J assignments and clone size from that table. The profile shows about 310,000 clones, roughly 87% of them singletons. The source of this sequence is a man aged 18-30 years with active or convalescent COVID-19. The sequencing input was peripheral blood. This chain joins TRBV6-5 and TRBJ2-7, with D tentatively TRBD1 (6 bases). CDR3: CASSRGGYEQYF. CDR3 bases: TGTGCCAGTTCCAGGGGTGGTTACGAGCAGTACTTC.